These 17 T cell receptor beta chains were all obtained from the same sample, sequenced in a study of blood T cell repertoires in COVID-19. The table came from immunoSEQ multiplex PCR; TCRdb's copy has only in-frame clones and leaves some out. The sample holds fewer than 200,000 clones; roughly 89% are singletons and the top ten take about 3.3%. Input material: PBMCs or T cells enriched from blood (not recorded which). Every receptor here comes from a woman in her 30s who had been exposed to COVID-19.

CDR3 DNA sequence: TGTGCCAGTAGTATCTACCCCGGACAGGCCTACGAGCAGTACTTC. It translates to CASSIYPGQAYEQYF. The rearrangement joins TRBV19 to TRBJ2-7, with 7 positions matching TRBD1. The CDR3 length is 15 residues. V was clipped by 3 bases and J by 2 bases; unmatched bases: 7. Germline assignment: CDR1 LNHDA and CDR2 SQIVND (reference sequence).

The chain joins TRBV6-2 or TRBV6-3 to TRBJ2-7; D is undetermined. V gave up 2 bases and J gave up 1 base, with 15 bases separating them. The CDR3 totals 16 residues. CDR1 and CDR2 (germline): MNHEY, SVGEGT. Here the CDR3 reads CASSYERRAVSYEQYF. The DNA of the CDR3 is TGTGCCAGCAGTTACGAGCGCAGAGCTGTGTCCTACGAGCAGTACTTC.

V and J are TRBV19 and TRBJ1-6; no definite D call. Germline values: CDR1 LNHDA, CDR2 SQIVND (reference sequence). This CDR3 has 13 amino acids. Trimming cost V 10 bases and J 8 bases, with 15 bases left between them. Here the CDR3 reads CATSTRGYSPLHF. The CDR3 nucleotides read TGTGCCACCTCGACTCGGGGTTATTCACCCCTCCACTTT.

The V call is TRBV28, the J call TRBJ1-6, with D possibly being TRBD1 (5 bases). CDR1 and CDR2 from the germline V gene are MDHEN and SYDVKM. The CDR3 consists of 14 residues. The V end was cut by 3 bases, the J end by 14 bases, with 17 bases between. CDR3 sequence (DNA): TGTGCCAGCAGTTTGGGGGGAAACAGTGCGGCCCTCCACTTT. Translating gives CASSLGGNSAALHF.

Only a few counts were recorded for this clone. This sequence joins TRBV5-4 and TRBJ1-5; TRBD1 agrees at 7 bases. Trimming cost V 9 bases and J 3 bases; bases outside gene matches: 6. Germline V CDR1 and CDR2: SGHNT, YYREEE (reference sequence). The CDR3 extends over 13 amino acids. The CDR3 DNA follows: TGTGCCACGCAACAGGGGAACAATCAGCCCCAGCATTTT. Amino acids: CATQQGNNQPQHF.

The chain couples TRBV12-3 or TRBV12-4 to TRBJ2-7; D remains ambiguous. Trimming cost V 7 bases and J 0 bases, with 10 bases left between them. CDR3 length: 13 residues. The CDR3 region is CASTYAASYEQYF. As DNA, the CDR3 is TGTGCCAGCACCTACGCGGCCTCCTACGAGCAGTACTTC.

The CDR3 nucleotides read TGTGCCAGCACCGGACAGGGATCTGGCTACACCTTC. It is translated as CASTGQGSGYTF. The chain is built from TRBV7-3 and TRBJ1-2; 8 nucleotides align to TRBD1. With 7 bases clipped from V and 7 bases from J, the junction kept 5 bases outside the gene matches. There are 12 residues in the CDR3. Germline values: CDR1 SGHTA, CDR2 FQGTGA.

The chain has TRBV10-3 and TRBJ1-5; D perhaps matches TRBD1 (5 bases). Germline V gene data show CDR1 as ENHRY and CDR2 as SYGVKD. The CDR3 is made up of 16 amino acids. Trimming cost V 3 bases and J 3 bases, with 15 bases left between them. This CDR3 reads CAISERGGMDNQPQHF. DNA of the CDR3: TGTGCCATCAGTGAAAGGGGAGGGATGGACAATCAGCCCCAGCATTTT.

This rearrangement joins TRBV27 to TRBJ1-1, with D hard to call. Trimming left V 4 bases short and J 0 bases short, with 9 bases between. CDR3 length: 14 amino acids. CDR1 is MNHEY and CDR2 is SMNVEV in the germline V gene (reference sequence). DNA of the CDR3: TGTGCCAGCAGTTCCCTAAGCCTGAACACTGAAGCTTTCTTT. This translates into CASSSLSLNTEAFF.

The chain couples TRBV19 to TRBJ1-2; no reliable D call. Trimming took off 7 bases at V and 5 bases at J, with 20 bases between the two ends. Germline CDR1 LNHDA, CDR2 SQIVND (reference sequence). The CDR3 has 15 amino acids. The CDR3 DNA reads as TGTGCCAGTAATAGTGTCGGGGTTTCCCTATATGGCTACACCTTC. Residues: CASNSVGVSLYGYTF. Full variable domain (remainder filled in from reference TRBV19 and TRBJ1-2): DGGITQSPKYLFRKEGQNVTLSCEQNLNHDAMYWYRQDPGQGLRLIYYSQIVNDFQKGDIAEGYSVSREKKESFPLTVTSAQKNPTAFYLCASNSVGVSLYGYTFGSGTRLTVV.

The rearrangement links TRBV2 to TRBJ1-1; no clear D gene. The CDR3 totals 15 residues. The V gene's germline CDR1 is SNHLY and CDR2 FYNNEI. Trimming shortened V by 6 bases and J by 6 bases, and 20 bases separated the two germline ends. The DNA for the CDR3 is TGTGCCAGCAGGCCGGAGACTACCCTTTTTGCTGAAGCTTTCTTT. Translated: CASRPETTLFAEAFF.

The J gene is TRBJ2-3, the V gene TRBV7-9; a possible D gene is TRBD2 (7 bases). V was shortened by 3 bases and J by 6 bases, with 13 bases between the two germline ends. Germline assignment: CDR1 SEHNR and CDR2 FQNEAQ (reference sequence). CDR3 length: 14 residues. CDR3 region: CASSFGGPPDTQYF. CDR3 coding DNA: TGTGCCAGCAGCTTCGGGGGGCCTCCGGATACGCAGTATTTT.

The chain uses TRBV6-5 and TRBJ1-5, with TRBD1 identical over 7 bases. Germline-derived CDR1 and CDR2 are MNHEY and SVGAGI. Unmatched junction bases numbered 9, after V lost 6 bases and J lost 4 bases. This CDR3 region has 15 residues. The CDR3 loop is CASSQTGSWNQPQHF. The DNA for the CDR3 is TGTGCCAGCAGCCAGACAGGGTCTTGGAATCAGCCCCAGCATTTT.

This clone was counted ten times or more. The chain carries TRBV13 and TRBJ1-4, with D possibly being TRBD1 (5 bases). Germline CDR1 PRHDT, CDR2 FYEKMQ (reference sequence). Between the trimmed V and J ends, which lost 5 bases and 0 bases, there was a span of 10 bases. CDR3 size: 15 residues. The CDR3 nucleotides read TGTGCCAGCAGCGCAGCAGGGCCAACTAATGAAAAACTGTTTTTT. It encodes CASSAAGPTNEKLFF.

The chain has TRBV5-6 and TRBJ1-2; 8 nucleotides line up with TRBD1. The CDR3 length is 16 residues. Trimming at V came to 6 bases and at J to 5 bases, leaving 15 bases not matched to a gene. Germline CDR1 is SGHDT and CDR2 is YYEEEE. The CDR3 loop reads CASISSVTGGMYGYTF. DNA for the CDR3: TGTGCCAGCATCAGTTCTGTCACAGGGGGTATGTATGGCTACACCTTC.

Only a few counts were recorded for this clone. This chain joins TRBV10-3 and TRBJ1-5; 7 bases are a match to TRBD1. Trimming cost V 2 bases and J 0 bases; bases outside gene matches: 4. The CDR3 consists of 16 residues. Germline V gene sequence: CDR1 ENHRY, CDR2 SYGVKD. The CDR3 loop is CAISEAQGTSNQPQHF. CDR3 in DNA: TGTGCCATCAGTGAGGCACAGGGGACTAGCAATCAGCCCCAGCATTTT.

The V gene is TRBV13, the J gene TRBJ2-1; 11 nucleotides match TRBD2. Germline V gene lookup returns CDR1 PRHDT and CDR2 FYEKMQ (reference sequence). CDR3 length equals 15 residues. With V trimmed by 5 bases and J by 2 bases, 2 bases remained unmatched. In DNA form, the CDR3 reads TGTGCCAGCAGCCCGGGACTAGCGGCCTACAATGAGCAGTTCTTC. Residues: CASSPGLAAYNEQFF.